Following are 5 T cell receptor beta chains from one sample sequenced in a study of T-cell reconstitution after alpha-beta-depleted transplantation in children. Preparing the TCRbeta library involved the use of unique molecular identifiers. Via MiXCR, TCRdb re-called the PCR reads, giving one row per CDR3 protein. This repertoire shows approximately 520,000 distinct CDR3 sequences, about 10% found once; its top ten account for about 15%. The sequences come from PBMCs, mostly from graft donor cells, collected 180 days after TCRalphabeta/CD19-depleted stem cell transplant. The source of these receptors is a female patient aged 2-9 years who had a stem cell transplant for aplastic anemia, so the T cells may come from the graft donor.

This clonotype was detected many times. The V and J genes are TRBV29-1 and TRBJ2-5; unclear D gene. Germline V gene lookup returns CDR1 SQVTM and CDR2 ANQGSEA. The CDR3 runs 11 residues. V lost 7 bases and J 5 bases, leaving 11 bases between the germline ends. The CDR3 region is CSAGRGETQYF. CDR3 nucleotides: TGCAGCGCCGGTAGAGGCGAGACCCAGTACTTC.

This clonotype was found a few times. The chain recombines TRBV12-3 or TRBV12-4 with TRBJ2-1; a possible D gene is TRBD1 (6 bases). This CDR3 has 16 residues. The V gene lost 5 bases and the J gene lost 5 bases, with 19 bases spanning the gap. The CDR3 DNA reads TGTGCCAGCAGTCTGGGTAAAGGACAGCCTAACAATGAGCAGTTCTTC. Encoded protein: CASSLGKGQPNNEQFF.

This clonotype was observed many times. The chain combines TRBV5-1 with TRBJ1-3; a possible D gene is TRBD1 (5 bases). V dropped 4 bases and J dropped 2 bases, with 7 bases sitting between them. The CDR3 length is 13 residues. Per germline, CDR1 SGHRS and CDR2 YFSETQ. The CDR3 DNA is TGCGCCAGCAGCCCAGGGCCTGGAAACACCATATATTTT. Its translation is CASSPGPGNTIYF.

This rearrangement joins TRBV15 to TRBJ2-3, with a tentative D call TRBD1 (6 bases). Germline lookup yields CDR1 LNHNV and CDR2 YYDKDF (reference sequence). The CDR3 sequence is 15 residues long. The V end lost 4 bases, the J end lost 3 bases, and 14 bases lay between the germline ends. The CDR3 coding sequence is TGTGCCACCAGCAACAACAGGGATGGGACAGATACGCAGTATTTT. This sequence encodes CATSNNRDGTDTQYF.

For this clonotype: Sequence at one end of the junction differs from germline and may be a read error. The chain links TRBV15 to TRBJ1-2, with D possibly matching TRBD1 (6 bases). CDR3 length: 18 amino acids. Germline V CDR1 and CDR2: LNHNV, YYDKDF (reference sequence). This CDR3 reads CATSGDPTPGEGSYGYTF. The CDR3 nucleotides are TGTGCCACCAGCGGAGATCCAACCCCAGGGGAGGGTTCCTATGGCTACACCTTC.